Described below is a single T cell receptor beta chain sequence and its context. Method: immunoSEQ multiplex PCR; TCRdb's copy keeps in-frame clones and lacks some. This sample yields around 170,000 clones, of which roughly four fifths are seen a single time; under 10% belongs to the top ten. This record belongs to a study of blood T cell repertoires in COVID-19. V shed 1 base and J 2 bases; nucleotides not matched to a gene: 4. CDR1 and CDR2 from the germline V gene are SGHTA and FQGNSA. This CDR3 is built from 15 residues. This receptor was identified in a woman in her 70s with COVID-19, enrolled during active disease. The chain links TRBV7-2 to TRBJ2-5, with 7 bases aligning to TRBD1. Specimen: peripheral blood. CDR3 protein: CASSLDRGLQETQYF. CDR3 coding DNA: TGTGCCAGCAGCTTAGACAGGGGCCTTCAAGAGACCCAGTACTTC.